This T cell receptor (beta chain) was observed in a study of T cells in Graves' hyperthyroidism and ophthalmopathy. This clonotype showed up many times. This CDR3 comprises 17 residues. CDR1 is SGHRS and CDR2 is YFSETQ in the germline V gene. V dropped 3 bases and J dropped 0; count of bases not matched to a gene: 8. The investigators amplified TCR beta CDR3 regions from RNA transcripts. First-round RT-PCR of the TCR CDR3 relied on the HTBI primer set. TCRdb reanalysed the multiplex PCR reads using MiXCR and keeps one entry per CDR3 protein. The table lists about 570,000 distinct CDR3 sequences, about 15% of them singletons. A roughly 9.1 ml volume of fresh peripheral blood provided the PBMCs.

The origin of this receptor is a middle-aged woman with Graves' hyperthyroidism. The rearrangement uses TRBV5-1 and TRBJ2-1, with 8 bases fitting TRBD2. Material: blood. The CDR3 protein is CASSYSGAATSYNEQFF. CDR3 DNA: TGCGCCAGCAGCTATAGCGGGGCAGCCACCTCCTACAATGAGCAGTTCTTC. The whole variable domain, filled in from reference TRBV5-1 and TRBJ2-1, reads KAGVTQTPRYLIKTRGQQVTLSCSPISGHRSVSWYQQTPGQGLQFLFEYFSETQRNKGNFPGRFSGRQFSNSRSEMNVSTLELGDSALYLCASSYSGAATSYNEQFFGPGTRLTVL.